Each of the 25 T cell receptor beta chains below was sequenced from the same sample in a study of molecular identifiers for immune sequencing clone quantification (dated by TCRdb to the late 2010s). The library was made by PCR. Sequencing was performed on an Illumina HiSeq 4000. TCRdb applied fastp at Q25 and MiXCR to the public reads, then kept only in-frame beta chains. Duplicate CDR3 protein sequences are folded into a single record with the most common DNA and genes. For this sample there are over 55,000 distinct CDR3 sequences; 15% to 20% appear just once. The leading ten clones occupy approximately 1.6% of the sample. The sample comprised naive CD8+ T cells from blood, with Jurkat cell RNA spiked in. The cell subset or site label for this specimen denotes: FACS-sorted CD8+CD4-CCR7+CD45RA+ naive T cells. All receptors derive from a human donor in good health. Some libraries in this study had Jurkat cell RNA spiked in.

In this sample, this clonotype turned up many times. The chain links TRBV23-1 to TRBJ1-1; a weak D match, TRBD1 (6 bases). TRBV23-1 is an open reading frame whose function is uncertain. The CDR3 covers 16 residues. V was pared by 6 bases and J by 3 bases, with 20 bases between. CDR3 bases: TGCGCCAGCAGCCAAGACAGGCCCCCGAGGCACACTGAAGCTTTCTTT. Translation: CASSQDRPPRHTEAFF.

This clonotype was seen repeatedly, ten times or more. The rearrangement joins TRBV29-1 to TRBJ2-7, with unresolved D. The V and J ends lost 4 bases and 2 bases respectively, with 9 bases between them. Germline V lookup: CDR1 SQVTM, CDR2 ANQGSEA. The CDR3 covers 12 residues. Written as DNA, the CDR3 is TGCAGCGTTGGTGACGACCCCTACGAGCAGTACTTC. It is translated as CSVGDDPYEQYF.

This clonotype was detected only a few times. One end of the junction fails to match germline, which may point to a read error. J is TRBJ2-3 and V is TRBV12-3 or TRBV12-4; D call uncertain. The CDR3 loop spans 11 amino acids. CDR3 nucleotides: TGTGCCAGCAGTTTCCGAGATAGGCAGTATTTT. Translated, it gives CASSFRDRQYF.

As regards this clonotype: A clone one base away is much larger, so this may be a read error. This rearrangement joins TRBV7-6 to TRBJ2-3; TRBD2 might be the D (6 bases). Germline CDR1 reads SGHVS; CDR2 reads FNYEAQ. This CDR3 region has 15 residues. Trimming cost V 0 bases and J 4 bases, with 11 bases left between them. The CDR3 DNA sequence: TGTGCCAGCAGCTTAGCGCCGGGAGCCGCAGATACGCAGTATTTT. It codes for CASSLAPGAADTQYF.

This clonotype has a single count. This chain uses TRBV4-1 with TRBJ2-7; the match to TRBD2 covers 10 bases. The CDR3 runs to 14 residues. Germline loops: CDR1 MGHRA, CDR2 YSYEKL. V lost 5 bases to trimming and J lost 4 bases; unmatched junction nucleotides: 5. The CDR3 DNA sequence: TGCGCCAGCAGCTCACTAGCGGGACAATACGAGCAGTACTTC. Its translation: CASSSLAGQYEQYF.

This clonotype has only a few counts. A much more abundant neighbour one base away suggests this may be a read error. This chain connects TRBV20-1 to TRBJ2-7; tentatively, D is TRBD1 (6 bases). The germline V gene has CDR1 DFQATT and CDR2 SNEGSKA (reference sequence). This CDR3 contains 13 residues. V was shortened by 2 bases and J by 0 bases, with 8 bases between the two germline ends. In nucleotides, the CDR3 is TGCAGTGCTAGATTAGGGGGCTCCTACGAGCAGTACTTC. Protein: CSARLGGSYEQYF.

This clonotype has ten or more counts. The chain uses TRBV6-6 and TRBJ1-2; D is possibly TRBD1 (5 bases). CDR1 is MNHNY and CDR2 is SVGAGI in the germline V gene (reference sequence). Trimming cost V 5 bases and J 4 bases, with 17 bases left between them. The length of the CDR3 is 15 residues. The CDR3 spells CASSGDGSPFYGYTF. The CDR3 DNA reads TGTGCCAGCAGTGGGGACGGCTCCCCGTTCTATGGCTACACCTTC.

This clonotype was recorded at least ten times. The CDR3 DNA follows: TGTGCCAGCAGCCCACAAATCGGACAGGGACCAGATACGCAGTATTTT. As protein: CASSPQIGQGPDTQYF. This chain joins TRBV7-8 and TRBJ2-3; 8 nucleotides agree with TRBD1. J was trimmed by 4 bases and V by 5 bases; bases with no gene match: 11. The CDR3 totals 16 residues. Germline CDR1 and CDR2: SGHVS and FQNEAQ.

This clonotype was observed a few times. Since a much larger clone is just one base distant, this may be a read error. The rearrangement links TRBV19 to TRBJ2-2; D is possibly TRBD1 or TRBD2 (5 bases each). Germline V lookup: CDR1 LNHDA, CDR2 SQIVND (reference sequence). The CDR3 is 13 residues long. The CDR3 region has the DNA TGTGCCACCCGGACACAGAACACCGGGGAGCCGTTTTTT. It is translated as CATRTQNTGEPFF.

This clonotype was seen at least ten times. The chain joins TRBV19 to TRBJ1-1; D unclear. CDR3 length equals 13 residues. Trimming stripped 10 bases from V and 3 bases from J, with 15 bases between. Germline V gives CDR1 LNHDA, CDR2 SQIVND (reference sequence). Here the CDR3 reads CATLQGGDTEAFF. The CDR3 nucleotides are TGTGCCACTTTACAAGGCGGCGACACTGAAGCTTTCTTT.

A few counts support this clonotype. The rearrangement uses TRBV6-4 and TRBJ1-2, with 12 bases lining up with TRBD1. This CDR3 comprises 17 residues. The germline V gene encodes CDR1 MRHNA and CDR2 SNTAGT. V shed 10 bases and J 6 bases; nucleotides not matched to a gene: 18. The CDR3 reads CANITGPRDRGRHGYTF. CDR3 nucleotides: TGTGCCAACATTACTGGGCCCCGGGACAGGGGGCGTCATGGCTACACCTTC.

On this clonotype: The junction does not match germline at one end; this may be a read error. CDR3 in DNA: TGTGCCACCAGTGAAACAGGGGAATTAGAGACCCAGCACTTC. Translation gives CATSETGELETQHF. The chain is built from TRBV24-1 and TRBJ2-5; 7 positions agree with TRBD1. The germline CDR1 and CDR2 sequences are KGHDR and SFDVKD. This CDR3 region has 14 residues.

Many counts were recorded for this clonotype. Here the CDR3 DNA reads TGTGCCAGCAGTCGCGGGACAGACTATAATTCACCCCTCCACTTT. Translating gives CASSRGTDYNSPLHF. The rearrangement uses TRBV27 and TRBJ1-6, with TRBD1 matching 7 bases. Trimming cost V 5 bases and J 3 bases; bases outside gene matches: 4. CDR3 length: 15 amino acids. The V gene's germline CDR1 is MNHEY and CDR2 SMNVEV (reference sequence).

A note on this clonotype: Since no conserved phenylalanine or tryptophan closes the CDR3, a read error is the likely cause. The rearrangement uses TRBV3-1 and TRBJ2-3, with no clear D. This CDR3 spans 14 amino acids. Germline V gene data show CDR1 as LGHDT and CDR2 as YNNKEL (reference sequence). DNA of the CDR3: TGTGCCAGCAGTCAAGGCCATAGGACAGATACGCAGTATCTT. Translated: CASSQGHRTDTQYL.

This chain joins TRBV7-9 and TRBJ2-7; D could derive from TRBD1 or TRBD2 (5 bases each). Germline V gene data show CDR1 as SEHNR and CDR2 as FQNEAQ (reference sequence). V was trimmed by 4 bases and J by 2 bases, leaving 18 bases between them. The CDR3 extends over 16 amino acids. The CDR3 DNA reads TGTGCCAGCAGCTATTCCGGGACCCGGAATACCTACGAGCAGTACTTC. Amino acids: CASSYSGTRNTYEQYF.

In its sample, this clonotype was seen many times. The rearrangement links TRBV11-3 to TRBJ2-3; 8 bases are shared with TRBD2. The trim removed 5 bases at V and 4 bases at J, leaving 14 bases unmatched. CDR1 is SGHNT, CDR2 YENEEA, per germline. This CDR3 has 17 residues. The CDR3 nucleotides are TGTGCCAGCAGCCCACTAGCGGTTCTAAAAGGCCCAGATACGCAGTATTTT. Its protein is CASSPLAVLKGPDTQYF.

This clonotype was counted at least ten times. This chain links TRBV12-5 with TRBJ2-7; D call uncertain. Germline V gives CDR1 LGHNT, CDR2 FRNRAP. CDR3 size: 13 residues. V lost 2 bases to trimming and J lost 5 bases, with 10 bases between them. CDR3 DNA sequence: TGTGCTAGTGGTTTGTTGGGGTCCCACGAGCAGTACTTC. Its protein is CASGLLGSHEQYF. The whole variable domain, filled in from reference TRBV12-5 and TRBJ2-7, reads DARVTQTPRHKVTEMGQEVTMRCQPILGHNTVFWYRQTMMQGLELLAYFRNRAPLDDSGMPKDRFSAEMPDATLATLKIQPSEPRDSAVYFCASGLLGSHEQYFGPGTRLTVT.

This clonotype has just a few counts. V gene TRBV5-1 combines with J gene TRBJ1-2, with D perhaps matching TRBD1 (5 bases). CDR1 and CDR2 (germline): SGHRS, YFSETQ. Trimming removed 3 bases at V and 3 bases at J, with 15 bases between. The length of the CDR3 is 15 residues. The CDR3 region is CASSWDWGIDYGYTF. In nucleotides, the CDR3 is TGCGCCAGCAGCTGGGACTGGGGTATAGACTATGGCTACACCTTC.

As regards this clonotype: A read error may explain this, as a much larger clone is one base away. The V call is TRBV30, the J call TRBJ1-1, with D possibly matching TRBD1 (5 bases). The CDR3 length is 15 residues. Germline CDR1 is GTSNPN and CDR2 is SVGIG (reference sequence). CDR3 in DNA: TGTGGCTGGGGGGGGATATTGGCCTCGAACACTGAAGCTTTCTTT. Translated, it gives CGWGGILASNTEAFF.

This clonotype was counted at least ten times. The rearrangement uses TRBV7-9 and TRBJ2-7, with a tentative D call TRBD2 (5 bases). The CDR3 loop spans 13 amino acids. Trimming removed 6 bases from V and 2 bases from J, with 11 bases in between. In germline, CDR1 is SEHNR, CDR2 FQNEAQ (reference sequence). CDR3 loop: CASRREPAYEQYF. CDR3 DNA: TGTGCCAGCAGGAGGGAGCCCGCCTACGAGCAGTACTTC.

This clonotype came up many times. The CDR3 region is CASSTRSPGTDTQYF. The CDR3, as DNA: TGCGCCAGCAGCACACGCTCGCCGGGCACAGATACGCAGTATTTT. The V call is TRBV5-1, the J call TRBJ2-3; no clear D. Trimming removed 4 bases at V and 1 base at J, with 13 bases between. Germline V gene lookup returns CDR1 SGHRS and CDR2 YFSETQ. The CDR3 is 15 residues long.

This clonotype was recorded at least ten times. The rearrangement joins TRBV7-6 to TRBJ2-1; unclear D gene. This CDR3 has 16 amino acids. The V end lost 5 bases, the J end lost 7 bases, and 21 bases lay between the germline ends. Germline loops: CDR1 SGHVS, CDR2 FNYEAQ. DNA of the CDR3: TGTGCCAGCAGCCCGACGAGTGTACCAGGCGGTAATGAGCAGTTCTTC. Its protein product is CASSPTSVPGGNEQFF.

About this clonotype itself: This may come from a read error, since a much larger clone is one base off. The chain recombines TRBV4-3 with TRBJ2-1; 7 bases are shared with TRBD2. The CDR3 is made up of 17 amino acids. Germline lookup yields CDR1 LGHNA and CDR2 YSLEER. The trim removed 2 bases at V and 8 bases at J, leaving 15 bases unmatched. CDR3 nucleotide sequence: TGCGCCAGCAGCCAAATAAGAACCGGGACTATAGACGATGAGCAGTTCTTC. It specifies CASSQIRTGTIDDEQFF.

The chain has TRBV15 and TRBJ1-1; no clear D gene. Between the trimmed V and J ends, which lost 3 bases and 3 bases, there was a span of 5 bases. The CDR3 is made up of 12 amino acids. Per germline, CDR1 LNHNV and CDR2 YYDKDF (reference sequence). CDR3 loop: CATSSVDTEAFF. CDR3 nucleotide sequence: TGTGCCACCAGCAGTGTTGACACTGAAGCTTTCTTT.

This clonotype was recorded at least ten times. The gene calls are TRBV11-2 and TRBJ2-7; D gene unclear. The CDR3 extends over 13 amino acids. Germline values: CDR1 SGHAT, CDR2 FQNNGV. V was trimmed by 2 bases and J by 4 bases, leaving 9 bases between them. CDR3 bases: TGTGCCAGCAGCTTATCGGAGAGTTACGAGCAGTACTTC. Translation: CASSLSESYEQYF.